Listed below are T cell receptor beta chains from one sample, sequenced in a study of vaccination effects on CD4 cells after COVID-19. Method: immunoSEQ multiplex PCR; TCRdb's copy keeps in-frame clones and lacks some. The repertoire holds 11,000 to 15,000 clones, nearly 80% seen once, with around 30% in the top ten. For these TCRs, the target antigens are not known. Specimen: CD4+ T cells from PBMCs cultured with HCoV-NL63 spike peptides, collected after COVID-19 vaccination. The receptor set was obtained from a human donor who had a prior SARS-CoV-2 infection. Both conserved end residues are part of each CDR3. The D gene is left open where the match is weak. Size is omitted from some rows. Given values are once, few, many or a class for expanded clones.

v_gene: TRBV6-5
d_gene: NA
abundance: NA
j_gene: TRBJ2-7
CDR3aa: CASRVKPRSYEQYF
CDR3nt: TGTGCCAGCAGGGTAAAACCTCGCTCCTACGAGCAGTACTTC

v_gene: TRBV10-3
d_gene: NA
abundance: large
j_gene: TRBJ2-5
CDR3aa: CAISGSGLETQYF
CDR3nt: TGTGCCATCAGTGGATCTGGTTTGGAGACCCAGTACTTC

v_gene: TRBV7-8
d_gene: NA
abundance: NA
j_gene: TRBJ1-1
CDR3aa: CASSSSPSDSHTEAFF
CDR3nt: TGTGCCAGCAGCTCATCACCCAGTGACAGCCACACTGAAGCTTTCTTT

v_gene: TRBV2
d_gene: TRBD2
abundance: NA
j_gene: TRBJ2-1
CDR3aa: CASRLAGNLYNEQFF
CDR3nt: TGTGCCAGCAGACTAGCGGGGAACCTTTACAATGAGCAGTTCTTC

v_gene: TRBV2
d_gene: NA
abundance: NA
j_gene: TRBJ1-2
CDR3aa: CASSVGETYGYTF
CDR3nt: TGTGCCAGCAGTGTAGGAGAGACCTATGGCTACACCTTC

v_gene: TRBV4-1
d_gene: TRBD1
abundance: NA
j_gene: TRBJ1-2
CDR3aa: CASRTRQGRTNNYGYTF
CDR3nt: TGCGCCAGCAGGACTAGACAGGGGCGAACGAATAACTATGGCTACACCTTC

v_gene: TRBV4-3
d_gene: TRBD1
abundance: NA
j_gene: TRBJ1-4
CDR3aa: CASSQVGWDRGEKLFF
CDR3nt: TGCGCCAGCAGCCAAGTAGGCTGGGACAGGGGCGAAAAACTGTTTTTT

v_gene: TRBV7-3
d_gene: NA
abundance: NA
j_gene: TRBJ1-1
CDR3aa: CASSITSGTTAFF
CDR3nt: TGTGCCAGCAGCATAACTTCGGGTACGACAGCTTTCTTT

v_gene: TRBV4-2
d_gene: NA
abundance: NA
j_gene: TRBJ2-5
CDR3aa: CASSREYRAGETQYF
CDR3nt: TGTGCCAGCAGCCGAGAGTACAGGGCAGGGGAGACCCAGTACTTC

v_gene: TRBV19
d_gene: TRBD1
abundance: once
j_gene: TRBJ1-6
CDR3aa: CASSIVWDRNSPLHF
CDR3nt: TGTGCCAGTAGTATAGTTTGGGACAGGAATTCACCCCTCCACTTT

v_gene: TRBV19
d_gene: NA
abundance: medium-sized
j_gene: TRBJ2-3
CDR3aa: CASSNLVTDTQYF
CDR3nt: TGTGCCAGTAGTAATCTAGTGACAGATACGCAGTATTTT

v_gene: TRBV7-3
d_gene: NA
abundance: NA
j_gene: TRBJ2-7
CDR3aa: CASSLTDGAGQYF
CDR3nt: TGTGCCAGCAGCTTAACAGATGGGGCAGGGCAGTACTTC

v_gene: TRBV18
d_gene: NA
abundance: NA
j_gene: TRBJ2-7
CDR3aa: CASSPNRENEQYF
CDR3nt: TGTGCCAGCTCACCAAACAGGGAAAACGAGCAGTACTTC

v_gene: TRBV27
d_gene: TRBD1
abundance: NA
j_gene: TRBJ1-2
CDR3aa: CASSLRQGANIYGYTF
CDR3nt: TGTGCCAGCAGTTTAAGACAGGGGGCAAATATCTATGGCTACACCTTC

v_gene: TRBV24-1
d_gene: NA
abundance: once
j_gene: TRBJ2-1
CDR3aa: CATSDAWSHNEQFF
CDR3nt: TGTGCCACCAGTGATGCATGGTCCCACAATGAGCAGTTCTTC

v_gene: TRBV7-9
d_gene: TRBD1
abundance: few
j_gene: TRBJ1-3
CDR3aa: CASSRMTGGASGNTIYF
CDR3nt: TGTGCCAGCAGCCGAATGACAGGGGGCGCGTCTGGAAACACCATATATTTT

v_gene: TRBV5-1
d_gene: NA
abundance: NA
j_gene: TRBJ2-1
CDR3aa: CASSTTRGEQFF
CDR3nt: TGCGCCAGCAGCACTACTAGAGGCGAGCAGTTCTTC

v_gene: TRBV11-3
d_gene: TRBD2
abundance: few
j_gene: TRBJ2-1
CDR3aa: CASSLDPTSGHNEQFF
CDR3nt: TGTGCCAGCAGCTTAGATCCGACTAGCGGACACAATGAGCAGTTCTTC

v_gene: TRBV28
d_gene: NA
abundance: NA
j_gene: TRBJ2-5
CDR3aa: CASSPTGGQETQYF
CDR3nt: TGTGCCAGCAGTCCAACCGGGGGCCAAGAGACCCAGTACTTC

v_gene: TRBV30
d_gene: NA
abundance: NA
j_gene: TRBJ1-1
CDR3aa: CAWNGYTGGTEAFF
CDR3nt: TGTGCCTGGAATGGCTACACTGGCGGCACTGAAGCTTTCTTT

v_gene: TRBV7-9
d_gene: NA
abundance: NA
j_gene: TRBJ2-3
CDR3aa: CASSSLGRSTDTQYF
CDR3nt: TGTGCCAGCAGCTCTCTGGGCAGAAGCACAGATACGCAGTATTTT

v_gene: TRBV28
d_gene: NA
abundance: NA
j_gene: TRBJ2-4
CDR3aa: CASSLGGAGNIQYF
CDR3nt: TGTGCCAGCAGTTTAGGGGGGGCGGGGAACATTCAGTACTTC